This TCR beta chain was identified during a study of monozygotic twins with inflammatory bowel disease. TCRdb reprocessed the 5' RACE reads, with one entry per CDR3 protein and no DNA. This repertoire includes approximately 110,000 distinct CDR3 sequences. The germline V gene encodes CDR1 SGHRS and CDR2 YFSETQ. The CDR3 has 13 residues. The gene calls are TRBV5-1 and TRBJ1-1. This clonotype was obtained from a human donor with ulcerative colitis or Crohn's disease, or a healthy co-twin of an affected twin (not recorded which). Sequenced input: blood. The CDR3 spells CAGSLEENTEAFF.